Following are 21 T cell receptor beta chains from one sample sequenced in a study of shared clonotypes between healthy human individuals. TCRdb's copy holds only in-frame clones and misses some; the assay was immunoSEQ multiplex PCR. The data show 2 million to 2.5 million clones, with just under 95% seen just once and 0.3% to 0.4% held by the top ten. Sequencing used naive CD4+ T cells from PBMCs. Indicated subset: CD45RA+ positively selected. Receptors were obtained from a man between 18 and 29 years old in good health. Some clones in this sample may be carry-over from other donors' samples.

Remarks on this clone: The sample has other DNA sequences that encode this CDR3 too. The rearrangement uses TRBV6-5 and TRBJ2-1; a possible D gene is TRBD2 (6 bases). Per germline, CDR1 MNHEY and CDR2 SVGAGI. V dropped 5 bases and J dropped 3 bases, with 8 bases sitting between them. This CDR3 is built from 13 residues. The CDR3 spells CASSRDFYNEQFF. In DNA, the CDR3 is TGTGCCAGCAGTCGGGACTTCTACAATGAGCAGTTCTTC.

Note on this clone: At the DNA level, this CDR3 is encoded by other sequences in the same sample as well. CDR3 nucleotides: TGTGCCAGCAGCTTAGCCGGGACTAGGAACACCGGGGAGCTGTTTTTT. It encodes CASSLAGTRNTGELFF. V usage is TRBV7-2 and J usage is TRBJ2-2, with TRBD2 matching 8 bases. Germline lookup yields CDR1 SGHTA and CDR2 FQGNSA. This CDR3 is 16 amino acids long. V dropped 0 bases and J dropped 1; count of bases not matched to a gene: 1.

This sequence joins TRBV27 and TRBJ2-5, with a weak D call TRBD1 (6 bases). V was shortened by 5 bases and J by 3 bases, with 16 bases between the two germline ends. The germline CDR1 and CDR2 sequences are MNHEY and SMNVEV (reference sequence). The CDR3 runs to 15 residues. CDR3: CASSPSRGIKETQYF. The DNA of the CDR3 is TGTGCCAGCAGTCCCAGTAGGGGGATCAAAGAGACCCAGTACTTC.

This sequence joins TRBV5-4 and TRBJ2-3; 15 bases agree with TRBD2. The CDR3 has 17 residues. Germline CDR1 reads SGHNT; CDR2 reads YYREEE (reference sequence). V lost 2 bases and J lost 7; bases outside the gene matches: 8. The CDR3 sequence: CASSFGLAGGPTNTQYF. The CDR3 DNA reads TGTGCCAGCAGCTTCGGACTAGCGGGAGGGCCGACGAATACGCAGTATTTT.

The V gene is TRBV28, the J gene TRBJ2-5, with D perhaps matching TRBD2 (5 bases). Between the trimmed V and J ends, which lost 2 bases and 3 bases, there was a span of 10 bases. Germline loops: CDR1 MDHEN, CDR2 SYDVKM. The CDR3 sequence is 14 residues long. CDR3 DNA sequence: TGTGCCAGCAGTTTAAAAGACGGGAAAGAGACCCAGTACTTC. Translating it yields CASSLKDGKETQYF. Based on the CDR3 plus reference TRBV28 and TRBJ2-5, the full variable domain is DVKVTQSSRYLVKRTGEKVFLECVQDMDHENMFWYRQDPGLGLRLIYFSYDVKMKEKGDIPEGYSVSREKKERFSLILESASTNQTSMYLCASSLKDGKETQYFGPGTRLLVL.

V usage is TRBV5-1 and J usage is TRBJ1-3, with D unclear. Germline V gene data show CDR1 as SGHRS and CDR2 as YFSETQ. The CDR3 contains 16 residues. The ends were cut back, 0 bases at V and 2 bases at J, with 12 bases in the middle. The CDR3 here is CASSLVATLAGNTIYF. CDR3 sequence (DNA): TGCGCCAGCAGCTTGGTGGCAACCTTGGCTGGAAACACCATATATTTT.

This clone was observed once. In DNA, the CDR3 is TGTGCCAGCGACGGCGGAGACACGCCTGGCGATACGCAGTATTTT. It codes for CASDGGDTPGDTQYF. This rearrangement joins TRBV7-9 to TRBJ2-3; D remains ambiguous. Germline-derived CDR1 and CDR2 are SEHNR and FQNEAQ (reference sequence). V shed 8 bases and J shed 6 bases, with 21 bases lying between them. This CDR3 has 15 amino acids.

CDR3 nucleotide sequence: TGCAGCGTTGTGCGGCTAGCTAGCACAGATACGCAGTATTTT. Translated: CSVVRLASTDTQYF. This rearrangement joins TRBV29-1 to TRBJ2-3; D perhaps matches TRBD2 (5 bases). Germline V gives CDR1 SQVTM, CDR2 ANQGSEA. This CDR3 contains 14 residues. V lost 4 bases to trimming and J lost 0 bases, with 11 bases between them.

V usage is TRBV2 and J usage is TRBJ2-1; D possibly corresponds to TRBD2 (6 bases). Trimming removed 4 bases at V and 9 bases at J, with 10 bases between. Looked up from germline, CDR1 is SNHLY and CDR2 is FYNNEI. The CDR3 runs to 12 residues. The CDR3 bases are TGTGCCAGCAGTGTTGGGAGGTCTGAGCAGTTCTTC. Translating gives CASSVGRSEQFF. The full variable domain, its missing parts supplied by reference TRBV2 and TRBJ2-1, is EPEVTQTPSHQVTQMGQEVILRCVPISNHLYFYWYRQILGQKVEFLVSFYNNEISEKSEIFDDQFSVERPDGSNFTLKIRSTKLEDSAMYFCASSVGRSEQFFGPGTRLTVL.

The genes are TRBV28 and TRBJ2-2; D call uncertain. Germline V CDR1 and CDR2: MDHEN, SYDVKM. V was shortened by 5 bases and J by 7 bases, with 11 bases between the two germline ends. The CDR3 loop spans 13 amino acids. CDR3 sequence (DNA): TGTGCCAGCAGTCCATACTTGGGCGGGGAGCTGTTTTTT. Protein sequence: CASSPYLGGELFF.

The chain recombines TRBV28 with TRBJ1-2; 8 positions match TRBD1. CDR3 length: 16 residues. CDR1 MDHEN and CDR2 SYDVKM come from the germline V gene. J lost 7 bases, V lost 3 bases, and 13 bases had no gene match. The CDR3, as DNA: TGTGCCAGCAGTTTTATTGGATCGGCAGGGGGCGGTGGCTACACCTTC. The encoded protein is CASSFIGSAGGGGYTF.

The chain links TRBV29-1 to TRBJ1-4; tentative D call: TRBD1 (5 bases). CDR3 length equals 13 residues. Germline assignment: CDR1 SQVTM and CDR2 ANQGSEA. Trimming took off 4 bases at V and 5 bases at J, with 11 bases between the two ends. The CDR3 region has the DNA TGCAGCGTTGGTGGTCAGGGAAATGAAAAACTGTTTTTT. Its protein product is CSVGGQGNEKLFF.

This clone was seen once. At the DNA level, this CDR3 is encoded by other sequences in the same sample as well. The chain links TRBV7-9 to TRBJ1-6; unclear D gene. The CDR3 loop spans 11 amino acids. Trimming cost V 2 bases and J 7 bases, with 0 bases left between them. Germline assignment: CDR1 SEHNR and CDR2 FQNEAQ (reference sequence). CDR3 region: CASSLNSPLHF. Written as DNA, the CDR3 is TGTGCCAGCAGCTTAAATTCACCCCTCCACTTT.

The chain links TRBV19 to TRBJ1-5; the D is unclear. The CDR3 has 13 residues. Trimming left V 1 base short and J 6 bases short, with 7 bases between. Germline values: CDR1 LNHDA, CDR2 SQIVND (reference sequence). For the CDR3, the DNA is TGTGCCAGTAGTATAGCCACAAGTCAGCCCCAGCATTTT. Translating it yields CASSIATSQPQHF.

CDR3 in DNA: TGTGCCAGCAGCTTAGGCCAGGGGAAGAATCAGCCCCAGCATTTT. The encoded protein is CASSLGQGKNQPQHF. The chain uses TRBV7-3 and TRBJ1-5, with D perhaps TRBD1 (6 bases). This CDR3 is 15 amino acids long. Germline lookup yields CDR1 SGHTA and CDR2 FQGTGA. V was clipped by 2 bases and J by 4 bases, with 12 bases between them.

V is TRBV7-2 and J is TRBJ2-3, with D tentatively TRBD1 (6 bases). The V end lost 8 bases, the J end lost 2 bases, and 14 bases lay between the germline ends. Per germline, CDR1 SGHTA and CDR2 FQGNSA. CDR3 size: 14 residues. The CDR3: CASGYRALTDTQYF. The CDR3 DNA reads as TGTGCCAGCGGCTACAGGGCCCTCACAGATACGCAGTATTTT.

The J gene is TRBJ2-2, the V gene TRBV9; the match to TRBD2 covers 7 bases. CDR3 size: 16 residues. Germline V CDR1 and CDR2: SGDLS, YYNGEE. Trimming removed 0 bases from V and 3 bases from J; junction bases left unmatched: 5. The CDR3, as DNA: TGTGCCAGCAGCGTAGCGGCGGGAGCAGACACCGGGGAGCTGTTTTTT. It codes for CASSVAAGADTGELFF.

This chain connects TRBV29-1 to TRBJ2-3; 8 nucleotides align to TRBD1. Trimming removed 7 bases from V and 3 bases from J; junction bases left unmatched: 9. CDR3 length: 14 amino acids. Germline assignment: CDR1 SQVTM and CDR2 ANQGSEA. CDR3 residues: CSARDRQETDTQYF. The CDR3, as DNA: TGCAGCGCCCGGGACAGGCAGGAAACAGATACGCAGTATTTT.

On this clone: Different DNA sequences within this sample yield the same CDR3. This chain connects TRBV7-9 to TRBJ2-3; 8 positions match TRBD2. The CDR3 sequence is 15 residues long. The germline CDR1 and CDR2 sequences are SEHNR and FQNEAQ (reference sequence). The V segment lost 0 bases and the J segment 3 bases; nucleotides outside the gene matches: 2. CDR3 amino acids: CASSLAAGGTDTQYF. CDR3 DNA: TGTGCCAGCAGCTTAGCCGCGGGAGGTACAGATACGCAGTATTTT.

V usage is TRBV6-4 and J usage is TRBJ1-4; D is possibly TRBD1 (6 bases). Looked up from germline, CDR1 is MRHNA and CDR2 is SNTAGT. This CDR3 has 16 residues. Trimming took 0 bases from V and 0 from J, leaving 8 bases between them. The CDR3 coding sequence is TGTGCCAGCAGTGACTCACAGGGCGCAACTAATGAAAAACTGTTTTTT. Translation gives CASSDSQGATNEKLFF.

This sequence joins TRBV11-2 and TRBJ2-3; TRBD2 is a possible D gene (6 bases). The CDR3 loop spans 17 amino acids. V dropped 1 base and J dropped 1 base, with 15 bases sitting between them. Germline V gene sequence: CDR1 SGHAT, CDR2 FQNNGV. CDR3 residues: CASSLGPLAGRTDTQYF. The CDR3 DNA reads TGTGCCAGCAGCTTAGGTCCTTTGGCGGGACGCACAGATACGCAGTATTTT.